This T cell receptor (beta chain) was recovered during a study of T cells after yellow fever vaccination. Study information: Preparing low-cell-number fractions relied on SMART-Seq v4 Ultra Low Input.

Study results and limitations: Secondary responses were weaker yet peaked faster, day 5 versus 15. Abundant clonotypes from the bulk population could get into FACS-sorted repertoires as contaminants.

It was through 5'RACE template switching that TCR cDNA was made, with a universal primer site and UMIs added. TCRdb reprocessed the 5' RACE reads via MiXCR and lists one record per CDR3 protein. This sample has about 630,000 distinct CDR3 sequences; about 12% occur once, and the top ten carry 14% to 15%. On this clonotype: Antigen unknown.

The clonotype originates from a man aged 30-40 years who received the YFV17D yellow fever vaccine. The specimen was PBMCs, collected on the day of the yellow fever booster vaccination.

Here the CDR3 reads CASSPAGGSYYEQYF. In DNA form, the CDR3 reads TGTGCCAGCAGTCCCGCGGGAGGGAGTTACTACGAGCAGTACTTC. The rearrangement links TRBV12-3 or TRBV12-4 to TRBJ2-7; 9 bases align to TRBD2. The CDR3 consists of 15 residues. Trimming at V came to 5 bases and at J to 3 bases, leaving 8 bases not matched to a gene.